Below, 11 T cell receptor beta chains from the same sample are listed, as sequenced in a study of blood T cell repertoires in COVID-19. Assay: immunoSEQ multiplex PCR; the TCRdb copy retains only in-frame clones and omits some. The sample has 250,000 to 350,000 clones, approximately 90% seen once. Sample: peripheral blood. The source of these receptors is a woman in her twenties or thirties with active or convalescent COVID-19.

The CDR3 DNA is TGTGCCAGCAGCGAGGACTCCCTTAGCACAGATACGCAGTATTTT. This translates into CASSEDSLSTDTQYF. The chain uses TRBV7-9 and TRBJ2-3; a weak D match, TRBD2 (5 bases). Germline assignment: CDR1 SEHNR and CDR2 FQNEAQ (reference sequence). The CDR3 is made up of 15 amino acids. The germline V and J ends were trimmed by 5 bases and 0 bases, with 12 bases remaining between them.

The chain is built from TRBV19 and TRBJ2-1; a weak D match, TRBD1 (5 bases). The V end was cut by 5 bases, the J end by 0 bases, with 11 bases between. Germline V gene sequence: CDR1 LNHDA, CDR2 SQIVND (reference sequence). CDR3 size: 15 residues. In nucleotides, the CDR3 is TGTGCCAGTAGTCTCAGGGTACACTCCTACAATGAGCAGTTCTTC. Protein product: CASSLRVHSYNEQFF.

The CDR3 DNA reads as TGTGCCAGTAGTACTCGACAGGGGAGAGATGGCTACACCTTC. It specifies CASSTRQGRDGYTF. V is TRBV19 and J is TRBJ1-2; 8 bases are shared with TRBD1. The CDR3 sequence is 14 residues long. V lost 4 bases, J lost 6 bases, and 7 bases stayed unmatched. Germline values: CDR1 LNHDA, CDR2 SQIVND (reference sequence).

The chain couples TRBV9 to TRBJ1-6; 7 nucleotides line up with TRBD1. CDR1 and CDR2 from the germline V gene are SGDLS and YYNGEE. The CDR3 consists of 14 residues. With 6 bases clipped from V and 7 bases from J, the junction kept 7 bases outside the gene matches. The CDR3 nucleotides read TGTGCCAGCAACCGAGGGGACAGAAATTCACCCCTCCACTTT. This translates into CASNRGDRNSPLHF.

This chain uses TRBV25-1 with TRBJ1-2, with 7 bases fitting TRBD1. J was trimmed by 3 bases and V by 8 bases; bases with no gene match: 3. The CDR3 is 12 amino acids. Germline CDR1 and CDR2: MGHDK and SYGVNS. DNA of the CDR3: TGTGCCAGCGAGGGGGCGGACTATGGCTACACCTTC. Translating it yields CASEGADYGYTF.

The genes are TRBV10-2 and TRBJ1-6; a possible D gene is TRBD1 (5 bases). V gave up 2 bases and J gave up 9 bases, with 11 bases separating them. Germline CDR1 is WSHSY and CDR2 is SAAADI. The CDR3 sequence is 14 residues long. This CDR3 is CASSETGHSSPLHF. CDR3 in DNA: TGCGCCAGCAGTGAGACTGGACATTCTTCACCCCTCCACTTT.

J is TRBJ1-2 and V is TRBV27; D may be TRBD1 (5 bases). CDR1 is MNHEY and CDR2 is SMNVEV in the germline V gene (reference sequence). V lost 1 base, J lost 4 bases, and 16 bases lay in between. The CDR3 spans 16 residues. CDR3 residues: CASSLLGREVFYGYTF. For the CDR3, the DNA is TGTGCCAGCAGTTTATTGGGCAGGGAAGTTTTCTATGGCTACACCTTC.

This chain uses TRBV5-1 with TRBJ2-7; tentative D call: TRBD1 (6 bases). The V gene lost 0 bases and the J gene lost 6 bases, with 16 bases spanning the gap. The CDR3 consists of 15 residues. Germline V lookup: CDR1 SGHRS, CDR2 YFSETQ. This CDR3 reads CASSLAGSRGSEQYF. In nucleotides, the CDR3 is TGCGCCAGCAGCTTGGCCGGTTCCAGGGGTTCCGAGCAGTACTTC.

The rearrangement uses TRBV7-2 and TRBJ1-3; possibly TRBD1 for D (6 bases). The CDR3 spans 18 residues. V lost 8 bases and J 0 bases, leaving 23 bases between the germline ends. Germline V lookup: CDR1 SGHTA, CDR2 FQGNSA. The CDR3 here is CASSIEANRELSGNTIYF. CDR3 sequence (DNA): TGTGCCAGCTCCATAGAAGCTAACAGGGAACTCTCTGGAAACACCATATATTTT.

The count of this clone is one. V usage is TRBV19 and J usage is TRBJ2-2; TRBD1 agrees at 11 bases. This CDR3 spans 18 amino acids. V shed 2 bases and J 5 bases; nucleotides not matched to a gene: 10. CDR1 LNHDA and CDR2 SQIVND come from the germline V gene (reference sequence). The CDR3 coding sequence is TGTGCCAGTAGTATACCCCTCGGACAGGGGGCAGGTACCGGGGAGCTGTTTTTT. Its protein is CASSIPLGQGAGTGELFF.

The V gene is TRBV9, the J gene TRBJ1-4; D is ambiguous. The germline V gene has CDR1 SGDLS and CDR2 YYNGEE. The V and J ends lost 3 bases and 10 bases respectively, with 16 bases between them. CDR3 length: 14 residues. CDR3 sequence reads: CASSGGVGLGKLFF. The CDR3 coding sequence is TGTGCCAGCAGCGGCGGGGTCGGATTGGGAAAACTGTTTTTT.